The 22 T cell receptor beta chains below come from one sample, sequenced in a study of blood T cells in healthy people across ages. The use of a sample-barcoded 5' primer and a J-beta primer mix characterized a second PCR of 7 to 11 cycles. TCRdb analysed the 5' RACE reads with MiXCR anew, one entry per CDR3 protein. The sample lists some 560,000 distinct CDR3 sequences; around 27% were seen once. These same records also appear under a second study, on T cells of mothers and their children.

Sequencing input: blood. All receptors derive from a boy between 2 and 10 years old in good health.

This clonotype has just a few counts. V gene TRBV9 combines with J gene TRBJ1-2, with a tentative D call TRBD1 (5 bases). The CDR3 sequence is 13 residues long. V lost 4 bases to trimming and J lost 6 bases, with 13 bases between them. CDR1 is SGDLS and CDR2 is YYNGEE in the germline V gene. The CDR3 sequence is CASSPRAGDGYTF. The CDR3 DNA is TGTGCCAGCAGCCCCAGGGCCGGAGATGGCTACACCTTC.

The V call is TRBV6-2 or TRBV6-3, the J call TRBJ1-5; TRBD1 might be the D (5 bases). V was shortened by 7 bases and J by 6 bases, with 22 bases between the two germline ends. The V gene's germline CDR1 is MNHEY and CDR2 SVGEGT. The CDR3 consists of 16 residues. The CDR3 nucleotides read TGTGCCAGCACCGCCGTAGCTCAGGGATGGCGTCAGCCCCAGCATTTT. Translated: CASTAVAQGWRQPQHF.

The genes are TRBV6-6 and TRBJ1-1, with 9 bases aligning to TRBD1. CDR3 length: 14 residues. Looked up from germline, CDR1 is MNHNY and CDR2 is SVGAGI (reference sequence). V was clipped by 5 bases and J by 1 base; unmatched bases: 2. The CDR3 is CASSGTGPNTEAFF. The CDR3 nucleotides are TGTGCCAGCAGTGGGACAGGGCCGAACACTGAAGCTTTCTTT.

This clonotype turned up a few times. V gene TRBV10-3 combines with J gene TRBJ2-1; 8 nucleotides line up with TRBD2. With 4 bases clipped from V and 8 bases from J, the junction kept 7 bases outside the gene matches. CDR1 is ENHRY, CDR2 SYGVKD, per germline. The length of the CDR3 is 14 residues. CDR3 bases: TGTGCCATCAGTGGGGGAGCGGGAGCGGATGAGCAGTTCTTC. Its protein is CAISGGAGADEQFF.

This clonotype showed up just a few times. The V call is TRBV20-1, the J call TRBJ2-2; possibly TRBD1 for D (5 bases). V gave up 3 bases and J gave up 5 bases, with 10 bases separating them. Germline CDR1 DFQATT, CDR2 SNEGSKA (reference sequence). This CDR3 region has 13 residues. The CDR3 region is CSARQGRTGELFF. CDR3 DNA sequence: TGCAGTGCTAGGCAGGGTAGGACCGGGGAGCTGTTTTTT.

About this clonotype itself: The CDR3 ends on some other residue instead of the conserved phenylalanine or tryptophan, so this is likely a read error. The DNA is omitted, as the CDR3 cannot be located on it reliably, and the CDR3 follows TCRdb's listing. The V gene is TRBV12-3 or TRBV12-4, the J gene TRBJ2-3; the DNA was not compared with TRBD1, the D call given in the table. The CDR3 region is 16 residues in length, termini included. CDR3 in amino acids: CASSLRWGASADTQYS.

This clonotype was detected only a few times. The rearrangement uses TRBV27 and TRBJ1-1; D may be TRBD1 (5 bases). Trimming cost V 4 bases and J 0 bases, with 12 bases left between them. The CDR3 is made up of 15 amino acids. Per germline, CDR1 MNHEY and CDR2 SMNVEV (reference sequence). This chain's CDR3 is CASSSLGHLNTEAFF. In DNA, the CDR3 is TGTGCCAGCAGTTCCTTGGGGCACCTGAACACTGAAGCTTTCTTT.

This clonotype turned up a few times. The V and J genes are TRBV30 and TRBJ1-6; 7 bases line up with TRBD1. CDR1 is GTSNPN and CDR2 is SVGIG in the germline V gene (reference sequence). J gave up 7 bases and V 0 bases, and 9 bases lay outside the gene matches. The CDR3 loop spans 16 amino acids. CDR3 nucleotide sequence: TGTGCCTGGAGTGTACCTCCCACAGGGGACAATTCACCCCTCCACTTT. It is translated as CAWSVPPTGDNSPLHF.

This clonotype has only a few counts. This chain connects TRBV5-4 to TRBJ2-5, with 14 bases identical to TRBD2. Germline CDR1 is SGHNT and CDR2 is YYREEE (reference sequence). J was trimmed by 5 bases and V by 5 bases; bases with no gene match: 5. This CDR3 region has 15 residues. The CDR3 here is CASSSGTSGSETQYF. The CDR3, as DNA: TGTGCCAGCAGTTCCGGGACTAGCGGGAGTGAGACCCAGTACTTC.

Only a few counts were recorded for this clonotype. V usage is TRBV25-1 and J usage is TRBJ1-1; 8 bases match TRBD1. Looked up from germline, CDR1 is MGHDK and CDR2 is SYGVNS. The CDR3 runs 15 residues. V was pared by 1 base and J by 1 base, with 2 bases of the junction left unmatched. The CDR3 is CASSELDRENTEAFF. In DNA, the CDR3 is TGTGCCAGCAGTGAATTGGACAGGGAGAACACTGAAGCTTTCTTT.

This clonotype was detected only a few times. V is TRBV3-1 and J is TRBJ2-3; D perhaps matches TRBD2 (6 bases). Germline values: CDR1 LGHDT, CDR2 YNNKEL (reference sequence). This CDR3 contains 15 residues. The germline V and J ends were trimmed by 0 bases and 0 bases, with 7 bases remaining between them. CDR3 protein: CASSQDGTSTDTQYF. The CDR3 DNA follows: TGTGCCAGCAGCCAAGACGGGACTAGCACAGATACGCAGTATTTT.

The CDR3 reads CASSPPARAGELFF. As DNA, the CDR3 is TGTGCCAGCAGCCCCCCGGCAAGGGCCGGGGAGCTGTTTTTT. The chain is built from TRBV7-9 and TRBJ2-2; D is undetermined. V gave up 5 bases and J gave up 6 bases, with 13 bases separating them. Germline values: CDR1 SEHNR, CDR2 FQNEAQ (reference sequence). The CDR3 extends over 14 amino acids.

The genes are TRBV12-5 and TRBJ2-4, with 7 nucleotides matching TRBD2. Germline trimming cut 0 bases from V and 10 bases from J; bases unmatched to any gene: 9. The CDR3 spans 15 residues. Germline lookup yields CDR1 LGHNT and CDR2 FRNRAP. The DNA for the CDR3 is TGTGCTAGTGGTTTGGTAAGGACCAGCGGGGCGATTCAGTACTTC. It specifies CASGLVRTSGAIQYF.

The chain has TRBV12-5 and TRBJ2-7; no clear D. Germline V gives CDR1 LGHNT, CDR2 FRNRAP. The V and J ends lost 3 bases and 3 bases respectively, with 18 bases between them. The CDR3 totals 16 residues. For the CDR3, the DNA is TGTGCTAGTGGTTTCGTAAGCCTAGGACGGATCTACGAGCAGTACTTC. Translated, it gives CASGFVSLGRIYEQYF.

The gene calls are TRBV25-1 and TRBJ1-1, with TRBD1 identical over 10 bases. Germline V lookup: CDR1 MGHDK, CDR2 SYGVNS. The CDR3 length is 15 residues. V gave up 3 bases and J gave up 4 bases; unmatched junction bases: 5. The CDR3 DNA follows: TGTGCCAGCAGTGACTTTCGGACAGGGGGCACTGAAGCTTTCTTT. Residues: CASSDFRTGGTEAFF.

The V gene is TRBV7-2, the J gene TRBJ2-1; TRBD2 might be the D (6 bases). This CDR3 contains 13 residues. The ends were cut back, 4 bases at V and 8 bases at J, with 12 bases in the middle. The germline CDR1 and CDR2 sequences are SGHTA and FQGNSA. The CDR3 DNA reads as TGTGCCAGCAGCTCCCCCCTAGCGCATGAGCAGTTCTTC. This encodes CASSSPLAHEQFF.

The CDR3 here is CASSVDSPASTGELFF. In DNA form, the CDR3 reads TGTGCCAGCAGCGTCGATAGCCCAGCTTCCACCGGGGAGCTGTTTTTT. The chain joins TRBV9 to TRBJ2-2, with unresolved D. V lost 2 bases, J lost 4 bases, and 15 bases lay in between. The CDR3 consists of 16 residues. Germline lookup yields CDR1 SGDLS and CDR2 YYNGEE.

Here the CDR3 DNA reads TGTGCCACCAGTGCCGGACTAGTCGGTGAGCAGTTCTTC. Protein: CATSAGLVGEQFF. This chain uses TRBV24-1 with TRBJ2-1, with 7 bases aligning to TRBD2. This CDR3 is 13 amino acids long. The V and J ends lost 5 bases and 9 bases, in that order; junction bases with no gene match: 6. Germline CDR1 and CDR2: KGHDR and SFDVKD.

This clonotype was detected many times. V and J are TRBV9 and TRBJ2-1; no reliable D call. V lost 0 bases, J lost 4 bases, and 11 bases lay in between. Germline-derived CDR1 and CDR2 are SGDLS and YYNGEE. The CDR3 is 15 residues long. CDR3 DNA: TGTGCCAGCAGCGTAGCCGAAGGGTTATACAATGAGCAGTTCTTC. Translation: CASSVAEGLYNEQFF.

This sequence joins TRBV5-1 and TRBJ2-2; 9 nucleotides align to TRBD2. Germline trimming cut 6 bases from V and 0 bases from J; bases unmatched to any gene: 6. The germline gives CDR1 SGHRS, CDR2 YFSETQ. There are 16 residues in the CDR3. CDR3 amino acids: CASTSSGGANTGELFF. The CDR3 DNA is TGCGCCAGCACCAGTAGCGGGGGTGCGAACACCGGGGAGCTGTTTTTT.

CDR3 residues: CASSRGNNEQFF. CDR3 in DNA: TGCGCCAGCAGCCGAGGCAACAATGAGCAGTTCTTC. V and J are TRBV4-1 and TRBJ2-1; D is unresolved. Per the germline V gene, CDR1 is MGHRA and CDR2 is YSYEKL. This CDR3 has 12 residues. V lost 4 bases and J lost 5, with 6 bases in between.

This clonotype has more than one count but fewer than ten. The V call is TRBV6-1, the J call TRBJ2-4; the D gene is possibly TRBD1 (5 bases). The CDR3 is 15 residues long. Germline lookup yields CDR1 MNHNS and CDR2 SASEGT. The V end lost 0 bases, the J end lost 8 bases, and 14 bases lay between the germline ends. This CDR3 reads CASSEALQGVDIQYF. CDR3 DNA sequence: TGTGCCAGCAGTGAAGCGCTTCAAGGGGTGGACATTCAGTACTTC.